The 11 T cell receptor beta chains below were found in one sample sequenced in a study of blood T cell repertoires in COVID-19. Repertoires were generated with immunoSEQ multiplex PCR, while TCRdb's copy carries only in-frame clones and drops some. This table has about 85,000 clones, roughly 89% appearing once. Material for sequencing was peripheral blood. These receptors originate from a man aged 55 to 69 with acute or convalescent COVID-19.

The chain employs TRBV11-2 and TRBJ2-2; TRBD1 aligns across 7 bases. The CDR3 totals 14 residues. The germline V gene has CDR1 SGHAT and CDR2 FQNNGV. V was clipped by 5 bases and J by 7 bases; unmatched bases: 7. The CDR3: CASSNDRVGGELFF. DNA for the CDR3: TGTGCCAGCAGCAACGACAGGGTTGGCGGGGAGCTGTTTTTT.

The sample holds one count of this clone. The V and J genes are TRBV27 and TRBJ1-2, with D perhaps matching TRBD1 (6 bases). This CDR3 has 12 amino acids. Germline CDR1 and CDR2: MNHEY and SMNVEV (reference sequence). V was clipped by 7 bases and J by 5 bases, with 11 bases between them. As DNA, the CDR3 is TGTGCCAGCAAGGGGGGGGTATATGGCTACACCTTC. Its protein product is CASKGGVYGYTF.

The rearrangement uses TRBV15 and TRBJ1-2; D unresolved. V lost 1 base to trimming and J lost 8 bases, with 11 bases between them. Germline CDR1 reads LNHNV; CDR2 reads YYDKDF (reference sequence). This CDR3 region has 13 residues. The CDR3: CATSRGVTEGYTF. The CDR3 DNA sequence: TGTGCCACCAGCAGAGGGGTGACGGAGGGCTACACCTTC.

This chain connects TRBV30 to TRBJ2-7, with TRBD2 matching over 9 bases. The junction had 7 bases not matched to a gene; V was cut back by 4 bases and J by 0 bases. The CDR3 runs 15 residues. The germline V gene has CDR1 GTSNPN and CDR2 SVGIG (reference sequence). CDR3 protein: CAWTPGLAISYEQYF. The CDR3 DNA is TGTGCCTGGACTCCGGGACTAGCCATCTCCTACGAGCAGTACTTC.

This sequence joins TRBV25-1 and TRBJ1-2; the match to TRBD1 covers 9 bases. CDR1 is MGHDK and CDR2 is SYGVNS in the germline V gene. J was trimmed by 5 bases and V by 8 bases; bases with no gene match: 15. This CDR3 contains 16 residues. The CDR3 DNA is TGTGCCAGCGCAGTGTTATCCGGGACAGGGACGTATGGCTACACCTTC. Encoded protein: CASAVLSGTGTYGYTF.

The rearrangement joins TRBV7-8 to TRBJ1-5; TRBD1 is a possible D gene (5 bases). The CDR3 consists of 16 residues. CDR1 SGHVS and CDR2 FQNEAQ come from the germline V gene. With 1 base removed from V and 2 bases from J, the gap between germline ends came to 12 bases. Here the CDR3 DNA reads TGTGCCAGCAGCTTAGGACCTAGACAGCGCAATCAGCCCCAGCATTTT. It yields the protein CASSLGPRQRNQPQHF.

As regards this clone: At one boundary the junction diverges from the germline segment, which might be a read error. The rearrangement joins TRBV2 to TRBJ1-2, with D maybe TRBD1 (6 bases). CDR1 is SNHLY and CDR2 is FYNNEI in the germline V gene. This CDR3 is 10 amino acids long. This CDR3 is CASSPDRPSF. The DNA of the CDR3 is TGTGCCAGCAGTCCCGACAGGCCCAGCTTC. Based on the CDR3 plus reference TRBV2 and TRBJ1-2, the full variable domain is EPEVTQTPSHQVTQMGQEVILRCVPISNHLYFYWYRQILGQKVEFLVSFYNNEISEKSEIFDDQFSVERPDGSNFTLKIRSTKLEDSAMYFCASSPDRPSFGSGTRLTVV.

V usage is TRBV3-1 (or the pseudogene TRBV3-2) and J usage is TRBJ2-1; the D gene is possibly TRBD2 (7 bases). Trimming stripped 1 base from V and 3 bases from J, with 13 bases between. This CDR3 has 16 amino acids. Germline lookup yields CDR1 LGHDT and CDR2 YNNKEL (reference sequence). CDR3 sequence: CASSQGGGGNYNEQFF. CDR3 sequence (DNA): TGTGCCAGCAGCCAAGGAGGGGGGGGGAACTACAATGAGCAGTTCTTC.

This chain uses TRBV6-4 with TRBJ2-7; 11 positions match TRBD2. CDR1 MRHNA and CDR2 SNTAGT come from the germline V gene. V lost 6 bases and J lost 1; bases outside the gene matches: 8. The CDR3 contains 16 residues. The CDR3 reads CASSNPTSGGSYEQYF. In DNA, the CDR3 is TGTGCCAGCAGCAACCCCACTAGCGGGGGATCCTACGAGCAGTACTTC.

There are a few counts of this clone. The rearrangement uses TRBV9 and TRBJ1-1, with D maybe TRBD1 (5 bases). Per germline, CDR1 SGDLS and CDR2 YYNGEE. Trimming took 0 bases from V and 6 from J, leaving 9 bases between them. CDR3 length: 13 residues. The CDR3 spells CASSVAQGSEAFF. The CDR3 DNA sequence: TGTGCCAGCAGCGTAGCTCAGGGTTCTGAAGCTTTCTTT.

This clone was picked up one time. The chain employs TRBV9 and TRBJ1-2; 11 nucleotides agree with TRBD1. Germline V gives CDR1 SGDLS, CDR2 YYNGEE. The CDR3 extends over 15 amino acids. V shed 4 bases and J 8 bases; nucleotides not matched to a gene: 10. As DNA, the CDR3 is TGTGCCAGCAGCCCGATGGGACAGGGGGAAACAGGCTACACCTTC. Translated, it gives CASSPMGQGETGYTF. The full variable domain, rest sourced from reference TRBV9 and TRBJ1-2, is DSGVTQTPKHLITATGQRVTLRCSPRSGDLSVYWYQQSLDQGLQFLIQYYNGEERAKGNILERFSAQQFPDLHSELNLSSLELGDSALYFCASSPMGQGETGYTFGSGTRLTVV.